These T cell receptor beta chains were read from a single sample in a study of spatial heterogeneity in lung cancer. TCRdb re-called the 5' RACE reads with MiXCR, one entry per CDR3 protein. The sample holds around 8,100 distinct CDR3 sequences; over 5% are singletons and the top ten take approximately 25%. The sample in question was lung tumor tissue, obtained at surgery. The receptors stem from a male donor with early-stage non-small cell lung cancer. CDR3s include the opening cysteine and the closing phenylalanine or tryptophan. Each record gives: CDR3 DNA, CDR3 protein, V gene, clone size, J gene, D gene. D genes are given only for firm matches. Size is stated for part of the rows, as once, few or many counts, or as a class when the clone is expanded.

CDR3nt: TGTGCCAGCAGCGCCTTAACAGGGGCCACAGATACGCAGTATTTT
CDR3aa: CASSALTGATDTQYF
v_gene: TRBV9
abundance: many
j_gene: TRBJ2-3
d_gene: TRBD1

CDR3nt: TGCGCCAGCAGCTTGGCGGCTAGCGGGAGTCACAATGAGCAGTTCTTC
CDR3aa: CASSLAASGSHNEQFF
v_gene: TRBV5-1
abundance: many
j_gene: TRBJ2-1
d_gene: TRBD2

CDR3nt: TGTGCCAGCACCCCCGGGCGAAATTCACCCCTCCACTTT
CDR3aa: CASTPGRNSPLHF
v_gene: TRBV5-4
abundance: many
j_gene: TRBJ1-6
d_gene: .

CDR3nt: TGTGCCAGCAGCGTAGACCCAACAGGGGGCGGTTACAATGAGCAGTTCTTC
CDR3aa: CASSVDPTGGGYNEQFF
v_gene: TRBV9
abundance: medium-sized
j_gene: TRBJ2-1
d_gene: TRBD1

CDR3nt: TGCAGTGCTAGTAACCAGCGGGGACTCTCCTACGAGCAGTACTTC
CDR3aa: CSASNQRGLSYEQYF
v_gene: TRBV20-1
abundance: many
j_gene: TRBJ2-7
d_gene: TRBD2

CDR3nt: TGTGCCAGCAGTTTAAGTTTCGGCGAGCAGTACTTC
CDR3aa: CASSLSFGEQYF
v_gene: TRBV27
abundance: medium-sized
j_gene: TRBJ2-7
d_gene: .

CDR3nt: TGCGCCAGCAGCTTGCAGGAGAGCTCCTACAATGAGCAGTTCTTC
CDR3aa: CASSLQESSYNEQFF
v_gene: TRBV5-1
abundance: many
j_gene: TRBJ2-1
d_gene: .

CDR3nt: TGTGCCAGCAGCGCGGACAGGGGGCAGAATTCACCCCTCCACTTT
CDR3aa: CASSADRGQNSPLHF
v_gene: TRBV2
abundance: .
j_gene: TRBJ1-6
d_gene: TRBD1

CDR3nt: TGTGCCAGCAGGGAACAGGGCTATGGCTACACCTTC
CDR3aa: CASREQGYGYTF
v_gene: TRBV2
abundance: few
j_gene: TRBJ1-2
d_gene: .

CDR3nt: TGTGCCAGCAGCTTAGATGGCCTGCAGTACTTC
CDR3aa: CASSLDGLQYF
v_gene: TRBV7-2
abundance: few
j_gene: TRBJ2-7
d_gene: .

CDR3nt: TGCGCCAGCAGCCAAGATGGCGCAGGCGGCGCTTTCTTT
CDR3aa: CASSQDGAGGAFF
v_gene: TRBV4-3
abundance: many
j_gene: TRBJ1-1
d_gene: .

CDR3nt: TGTGCCAGCAGTTCGACAGATTATAGCAATCAGCCCCAGCATTTT
CDR3aa: CASSSTDYSNQPQHF
v_gene: TRBV28
abundance: large
j_gene: TRBJ1-5
d_gene: .

CDR3nt: TGTGCCAGCAGCTTGCCCGGGACAGTCAATGAAAAACTGTTTTTT
CDR3aa: CASSLPGTVNEKLFF
v_gene: TRBV5-6
abundance: medium-sized
j_gene: TRBJ1-4
d_gene: TRBD1

CDR3nt: TGTGCCAGCAGCGTTGTCAGGGATATTCAGCCCCAGCATTTT
CDR3aa: CASSVVRDIQPQHF
v_gene: TRBV2
abundance: many
j_gene: TRBJ1-5
d_gene: .

CDR3nt: TGCAGTGCTAGAGAGGGACAGGGCGGACAAGAGACCCAGTACTTC
CDR3aa: CSAREGQGGQETQYF
v_gene: TRBV20-1
abundance: few
j_gene: TRBJ2-5
d_gene: TRBD1

CDR3nt: TGTGCCAGCAGCATCTGGACAGGGAGCTCCTACGAGCAGTACTTC
CDR3aa: CASSIWTGSSYEQYF
v_gene: TRBV11-2
abundance: medium-sized
j_gene: TRBJ2-7
d_gene: TRBD1

CDR3nt: TGTGCCAGCAGCCAAGATCTCGTGGGGACTGGGGCCAACGTCCTGACTTTC
CDR3aa: CASSQDLVGTGANVLTF
v_gene: TRBV3-1
abundance: medium-sized
j_gene: TRBJ2-6
d_gene: .

CDR3nt: TGTGCCAGCAGTCCCTGGGACTCCACCGGGGAGCTGTTTTTT
CDR3aa: CASSPWDSTGELFF
v_gene: TRBV27
abundance: many
j_gene: TRBJ2-2
d_gene: .

CDR3nt: TGTGCCAGCAGTCAACAGGGGGGTACTGAAGCTTTCTTT
CDR3aa: CASSQQGGTEAFF
v_gene: TRBV6-6
abundance: .
j_gene: TRBJ1-1
d_gene: TRBD1

CDR3nt: TGTGCCAGCAGCCACGACCGCACAGGGTTCGACGAGCAGTACTTC
CDR3aa: CASSHDRTGFDEQYF
v_gene: TRBV3-1
abundance: many
j_gene: TRBJ2-7
d_gene: .

CDR3nt: TGTGCCAGCAAGAGGGTAAGGGACACCAACGAGCAGTACTTC
CDR3aa: CASKRVRDTNEQYF
v_gene: TRBV2
abundance: many
j_gene: TRBJ2-7
d_gene: .

CDR3nt: TGCAGTGCTAGAGGGCTGGGGGCCGCCCAAGGGGACTATGGCTACACCTTC
CDR3aa: CSARGLGAAQGDYGYTF
v_gene: TRBV20-1
abundance: many
j_gene: TRBJ1-2
d_gene: .

CDR3nt: TGTGCCAGCAGCTTAGGGCAGGGGATAGGGGATGAGCAGTTCTTC
CDR3aa: CASSLGQGIGDEQFF
v_gene: TRBV7-2
abundance: .
j_gene: TRBJ2-1
d_gene: .

CDR3nt: TGTGCCAGCAGACCGAGAATAAGGAACACTGAAGCTTTCTTT
CDR3aa: CASRPRIRNTEAFF
v_gene: TRBV28
abundance: many
j_gene: TRBJ1-1
d_gene: .

CDR3nt: TGTGCCAGCAGACCATCCGGGACACGCTACCATGGCTACACCTTC
CDR3aa: CASRPSGTRYHGYTF
v_gene: TRBV6-1
abundance: many
j_gene: TRBJ1-2
d_gene: .

CDR3nt: TGTGCCAGCAGTTATAACCCCAATGAGCAGTTCTTC
CDR3aa: CASSYNPNEQFF
v_gene: TRBV12-3/TRBV12-4
abundance: many
j_gene: TRBJ2-1
d_gene: .

CDR3nt: TGCGCCAGCAGCCAAGCAGTTAATTCACCCCTCCACTTT
CDR3aa: CASSQAVNSPLHF
v_gene: TRBV4-1
abundance: medium-sized
j_gene: TRBJ1-6
d_gene: .

CDR3nt: TGTGCCAGCAGCCTGGGACAGGGTAATTCACCCCTCCACTTT
CDR3aa: CASSLGQGNSPLHF
v_gene: TRBV3-1
abundance: many
j_gene: TRBJ1-6
d_gene: TRBD1

CDR3nt: TGTGCCAGCAGTTTGCCGGGACAGGGGGCAGGAGAAAAACTGTTTTTT
CDR3aa: CASSLPGQGAGEKLFF
v_gene: TRBV28
abundance: medium-sized
j_gene: TRBJ1-4
d_gene: TRBD1

CDR3nt: TGTGCCTGGACCGTCGGACAGGGTGACGGCTACACCTTC
CDR3aa: CAWTVGQGDGYTF
v_gene: TRBV30
abundance: few
j_gene: TRBJ1-2
d_gene: TRBD1

CDR3nt: TGTGCCAGCAGAGAAACGGGGAACACTGAAGCTTTCTTT
CDR3aa: CASRETGNTEAFF
v_gene: TRBV28
abundance: large
j_gene: TRBJ1-1
d_gene: .

CDR3nt: TGTGCCAGCAGGCGGACAGGGGGCGCATTCGGGGAGCTGTTTTTT
CDR3aa: CASRRTGGAFGELFF
v_gene: TRBV5-8
abundance: many
j_gene: TRBJ2-2
d_gene: TRBD1

CDR3nt: TGTGCCAGCAGTGACGGTGACAGATCCTACGAGCAGTACTTC
CDR3aa: CASSDGDRSYEQYF
v_gene: TRBV2
abundance: many
j_gene: TRBJ2-7
d_gene: .

CDR3nt: TGTGCCAGCAGCCTCCCAACTAGCTCCTACAATGAGCAGTTCTTC
CDR3aa: CASSLPTSSYNEQFF
v_gene: TRBV5-6
abundance: .
j_gene: TRBJ2-1
d_gene: .

CDR3nt: TGCGCCAGCGAGAACTCGTGGGGTGCGGACACTGAAGCTTTCTTT
CDR3aa: CASENSWGADTEAFF
v_gene: TRBV10-2
abundance: .
j_gene: TRBJ1-1
d_gene: .

CDR3nt: TGCAGCGTTCGAACAGGGCTTGCCAAAAACATTCAGTACTTC
CDR3aa: CSVRTGLAKNIQYF
v_gene: TRBV29-1
abundance: many
j_gene: TRBJ2-4
d_gene: .

CDR3nt: TGTGCCAAATGCGGGACACCCCAAGAGACCCAGTACTTC
CDR3aa: CAKCGTPQETQYF
v_gene: TRBV19
abundance: medium-sized
j_gene: TRBJ2-5
d_gene: .

CDR3nt: TGTGCCAGCAGCCCCCAGGGGGCGGAAGGCTACACCTTC
CDR3aa: CASSPQGAEGYTF
v_gene: TRBV9
abundance: .
j_gene: TRBJ1-2
d_gene: TRBD1

CDR3nt: TGTGCCAGCAGTTTTCGTGGGGCACCCCTCCACTTT
CDR3aa: CASSFRGAPLHF
v_gene: TRBV12-3/TRBV12-4
abundance: many
j_gene: TRBJ1-6
d_gene: .

CDR3nt: TGTGCCAGCAGCTTAGGTACGGACTATGGCTACACCTTC
CDR3aa: CASSLGTDYGYTF
v_gene: TRBV7-9
abundance: many
j_gene: TRBJ1-2
d_gene: .

CDR3nt: TGTGCCAGCAGTTACGCAGAATTCATGAACACTGAAGCTTTCTTT
CDR3aa: CASSYAEFMNTEAFF
v_gene: TRBV6-6
abundance: medium-sized
j_gene: TRBJ1-1
d_gene: .

CDR3nt: TGCAGCGTCTTTAATTTCATGAACACTGAAGCTTTCTTT
CDR3aa: CSVFNFMNTEAFF
v_gene: TRBV29-1
abundance: medium-sized
j_gene: TRBJ1-1
d_gene: .

CDR3nt: TGTGCCAGTAGTATAACCGGGACAGGGGCGGCCCACGAGCAGTACTTC
CDR3aa: CASSITGTGAAHEQYF
v_gene: TRBV19
abundance: many
j_gene: TRBJ2-7
d_gene: TRBD1

CDR3nt: TGTGCCAGCAGTGGAGGAGGGCTCTCCTACGAGCAGTACTTC
CDR3aa: CASSGGGLSYEQYF
v_gene: TRBV6-5
abundance: .
j_gene: TRBJ2-7
d_gene: .

CDR3nt: TGTGCCAGCAGTCTGATGGGGAGGAACACCGGGGAGCTGTTTTTT
CDR3aa: CASSLMGRNTGELFF
v_gene: TRBV28
abundance: many
j_gene: TRBJ2-2
d_gene: .

CDR3nt: TGTGCCAGCAGCTCCGGGTTTGGGGGCAATGAGCAGTTCTTC
CDR3aa: CASSSGFGGNEQFF
v_gene: TRBV7-9
abundance: many
j_gene: TRBJ2-1
d_gene: .

CDR3nt: TGTGCCAGCAGCTTGGTATCCGGGGGTGGCAATCAGCCCCAGCATTTT
CDR3aa: CASSLVSGGGNQPQHF
v_gene: TRBV5-5
abundance: few
j_gene: TRBJ1-5
d_gene: .

CDR3nt: TGTGCCAGCAGCCACCGGGCTACAGGGGGCATAGCTTTCTTT
CDR3aa: CASSHRATGGIAFF
v_gene: TRBV6-2/TRBV6-3
abundance: .
j_gene: TRBJ1-1
d_gene: TRBD1

CDR3nt: TGTGCCAGCAGTTACTCCGGCTCCTACGAGCAGTACTTC
CDR3aa: CASSYSGSYEQYF
v_gene: TRBV6-2/TRBV6-3
abundance: many
j_gene: TRBJ2-7
d_gene: .

CDR3nt: TGTGCCAGCAGTGTCACTAGCGGGAGTAATGAGCAGTTCTTC
CDR3aa: CASSVTSGSNEQFF
v_gene: TRBV6-4
abundance: .
j_gene: TRBJ2-1
d_gene: TRBD2

CDR3nt: TGTGCCAGCAGCTTAGATGCAGGGGACAATTCACCCCTCCACTTT
CDR3aa: CASSLDAGDNSPLHF
v_gene: TRBV7-2
abundance: many
j_gene: TRBJ1-6
d_gene: .

CDR3nt: TGCAGTGCTAGAGTCTACCAAAACATTCAGTACTTC
CDR3aa: CSARVYQNIQYF
v_gene: TRBV20-1
abundance: medium-sized
j_gene: TRBJ2-4
d_gene: .

CDR3nt: TGTGCCAGCAGCTTGGTGGGGACAGGGGTTACCGGGGAGCTGTTTTTT
CDR3aa: CASSLVGTGVTGELFF
v_gene: TRBV6-5
abundance: many
j_gene: TRBJ2-2
d_gene: TRBD1

CDR3nt: TGTGCCAGTACCGGGGACAGCACCTATTCACCCCTCCACTTT
CDR3aa: CASTGDSTYSPLHF
v_gene: TRBV19
abundance: many
j_gene: TRBJ1-6
d_gene: TRBD1

CDR3nt: TGTGCCAGCAGCCTACCAGGGGGGGGCGGTGAAAAACTGTTTTTT
CDR3aa: CASSLPGGGGEKLFF
v_gene: TRBV5-4
abundance: many
j_gene: TRBJ1-4
d_gene: TRBD1

CDR3nt: TGTGCCAGCAGCTTGGTTCCGACAGGGGACACCGGGGAGCTGTTTTTT
CDR3aa: CASSLVPTGDTGELFF
v_gene: TRBV5-6
abundance: .
j_gene: TRBJ2-2
d_gene: TRBD1

CDR3nt: TGTGCCAGCAGTTATGACAGGGGTCAGTCCCAGCATTTT
CDR3aa: CASSYDRGQSQHF
v_gene: TRBV6-5
abundance: few
j_gene: TRBJ1-5
d_gene: TRBD1

CDR3nt: TGTGCCAGCAGACTAGCGGGGGGCCGGACCTACGAGCAGTACTTC
CDR3aa: CASRLAGGRTYEQYF
v_gene: TRBV27
abundance: medium-sized
j_gene: TRBJ2-7
d_gene: TRBD2

CDR3nt: TGTGCCAGCAGCCGGACTCTACGGACAGGGGTTAGCACAGATACGCAGTATTTT
CDR3aa: CASSRTLRTGVSTDTQYF
v_gene: TRBV11-2
abundance: many
j_gene: TRBJ2-3
d_gene: TRBD1